This T cell receptor (beta chain) originates from a study of T cells expressing NK-cell markers (TCRdb year 2020). For the wider study: Under 10 donors provided sorted CD3+CD56+NKG2C+, CD3+CD56+NKG2C- and CD3+CD56-NKG2C+ T-cell subsets, whose TCR beta-chain repertoires were profiled. Among the eight sequenced donors, only one was HCMV-seronegative, while the other seven were HCMV-seropositive. The eight sequenced donors were randomly selected healthy volunteers, three men and five women. Libraries were sequenced as 2 x 150 bp reads on Illumina HiSeq 2000/2500, MiSeq or NextSeq. What the study reported, not specific to this receptor: Whether the expanded NKG2C-expressing T cell clones were specific for HCMV antigens was left unclear. In five to seven donors, the dominant CD3+CD56+NKG2C+ clonotypes were found to rank among the top 10 CD8+ clonotypes and to make up roughly 1.0-7.0% of CD8+ T cells. Those dominant clonotypes were again the most abundant among CD3+CD56-NKG2C+ cells in a few donors, at about 25-65%.

A commercial ELISA kit detecting HCMV-specific IgG in serum was used to determine HCMV serostatus. Peripheral blood mononuclear cells were isolated from blood by Ficoll density gradient centrifugation. TCRdb shows the sequencer as Illumina HiSeq 2000. 5'RACE template switching, by which a universal primer site and unique molecular identifiers were added, was used to make TCR beta cDNA libraries. Priming for cDNA synthesis came from the TCR beta constant segment, and two successive PCR amplification steps followed. From the authors' description of their analysis: MIGEC was used to demultiplex reads and group the reads by UMI, and MiTCR was used to assemble and quantify clonotypes. To exclude erroneous sequences, only TCR cDNA sequences supported by at least two reads were retained. The tcR package was used for downstream repertoire analysis, with clonotypes matched between fractions based on CDR3 nucleotide sequence plus V segment. VDJmatch was used to annotate antigen specificity against VDJdb, with one amino acid substitution allowed in CDR3. TCRdb reprocessed the reads, so every CDR3 protein sequence counts as one entry and DNA is not shown. These V and J calls are TCRdb output, not the study's own analysis. The record for this sample contains roughly 170,000 distinct CDR3 sequences. Under 20% of the sample is in the top ten clones.

Comment on this clonotype: No antigen is known for it.

This clonotype was obtained from a woman aged 18-70 years in good health. What was sequenced was blood T cells: a sorted CD56 or NKG2C T cell subset, CD4+ or CD8+ T cells, or bulk PBMC T cells (not recorded which).

The CDR3 has the sequence CASSEGLGDTQYF. The rearranged chain carries TRBV2 and TRBJ2-3; the D call of TRBD2 rests on TCRdb alone, since no DNA is present to check it. The CDR3 spans 13 residues, from the cysteine through the phenylalanine. The DNA is unrecorded. CDR1 and CDR2 are read off the germline V gene as SNHLY and FYNNEI.